The 20 T cell receptor beta chains below all came from one sample that was sequenced in a study of CD8+CD57+ T cells in acquired aplastic anemia. The study profiled TCR beta VDJ and CDR3 using genomic DNA as template. TCRdb reanalysed the reads using MiXCR and keeps one entry per CDR3 protein. The repertoire holds approximately 470,000 distinct CDR3 sequences, with less than 35% as singletons. Those patients picked for sequencing had displayed CD8+CD57+ cell expansion on flow cytometry. The source material was sorted CD4+, CD8+, or CD8+CD57+ T cells (not recorded which) from PBMCs. These receptors came from a human donor with aplastic anemia.

This clonotype occurred many times. V gene TRBV2 combines with J gene TRBJ2-1; unclear D gene. V dropped 3 bases and J dropped 7 bases, with 4 bases sitting between them. The germline CDR1 and CDR2 sequences are SNHLY and FYNNEI. CDR3 length equals 11 residues. The CDR3 protein is CASSDSNEQFF. In DNA form, the CDR3 reads TGTGCCAGCAGTGACAGTAATGAGCAGTTCTTC.

There are a few counts of this clonotype. The rearrangement links TRBV20-1 to TRBJ1-5, with 7 bases aligning to TRBD1. This CDR3 is 14 amino acids long. V lost 0 bases and J lost 7; bases outside the gene matches: 6. Per germline, CDR1 DFQATT and CDR2 SNEGSKA (reference sequence). The CDR3 sequence is CSARDRTGVQPQHF. The DNA of the CDR3 is TGCAGTGCTAGAGATCGCACAGGGGTCCAGCCCCAGCATTTT.

This clonotype was found a few times. The chain uses TRBV29-1 and TRBJ1-2; a possible D gene is TRBD1 (6 bases). Trimming took 7 bases from V and 4 from J, leaving 16 bases between them. Germline V gene lookup returns CDR1 SQVTM and CDR2 ANQGSEA. This CDR3 comprises 13 residues. The CDR3 DNA sequence: TGCAGCGCCGGCGGGGGGGCTGTCTATGGCTACACCTTC. This codes for CSAGGGAVYGYTF.

This clonotype was recorded at least ten times. The rearrangement uses TRBV5-1 and TRBJ2-7, with a possible D match to TRBD1 (6 bases). This CDR3 has 11 residues. Trimming took 9 bases from V and 5 from J, leaving 12 bases between them. CDR1 is SGHRS, CDR2 YFSETQ, per germline. The CDR3 loop is CATIHRDEQYF. In nucleotides, the CDR3 is TGCGCCACCATTCACAGGGACGAGCAGTACTTC.

This clonotype came up a few times. The rearrangement joins TRBV6-5 to TRBJ2-7, with a possible D match to TRBD2 (6 bases). V was cut by 3 bases and J by 7 bases, with 16 bases left in between. Germline V gene sequence: CDR1 MNHEY, CDR2 SVGAGI. The CDR3 is made up of 14 amino acids. The CDR3 DNA is TGTGCCAGCAGTTATGGGGCTCCTGGGGGGGAGCAGTACTTC. It codes for CASSYGAPGGEQYF.

There are many counts of this clonotype. The chain couples TRBV19 to TRBJ2-5; D is uncertain. CDR3 size: 14 residues. Trimming shortened V by 0 bases and J by 1 base, and 6 bases separated the two germline ends. Germline V gene lookup returns CDR1 LNHDA and CDR2 SQIVND (reference sequence). The CDR3, as DNA: TGTGCCAGTAGTATAGATCCGGTCCAAGAGACCCAGTACTTC. It specifies CASSIDPVQETQYF.

Only one count was recorded for this clonotype. The chain carries TRBV2 and TRBJ2-5; a possible D gene is TRBD1 (5 bases). The germline V gene has CDR1 SNHLY and CDR2 FYNNEI. This CDR3 region has 13 residues. V lost 1 base and J lost 4, with 7 bases in between. The CDR3 loop reads CASSEVQGETQYF. CDR3 nucleotides: TGTGCCAGCAGTGAAGTTCAGGGAGAGACCCAGTACTTC.

This clonotype occurred many times. The chain carries TRBV2 and TRBJ2-6; D is unresolved. The CDR3 length is 14 residues. Germline V CDR1 and CDR2: SNHLY, FYNNEI. V lost 6 bases to trimming and J lost 0 bases, with 6 bases between them. In DNA, the CDR3 is TGTGCCAGCAGGAGCAGCTCTGGGGCCAACGTCCTGACTTTC. This translates into CASRSSSGANVLTF. Full variable domain (missing parts from reference TRBV2 and TRBJ2-6): EPEVTQTPSHQVTQMGQEVILRCVPISNHLYFYWYRQILGQKVEFLVSFYNNEISEKSEIFDDQFSVERPDGSNFTLKIRSTKLEDSAMYFCASRSSSGANVLTFGAGSRLTVL.

This rearrangement joins TRBV29-1 to TRBJ1-6; TRBD1 matches 7 bases. In germline, CDR1 is SQVTM, CDR2 ANQGSEA. The CDR3 spans 14 residues. V lost 3 bases, J lost 6 bases, and 5 bases stayed unmatched. The CDR3 loop reads CSVDETGSNSPLHF. The CDR3 coding sequence is TGCAGCGTTGACGAGACAGGGAGTAATTCACCCCTCCACTTT.

The V gene is TRBV15, the J gene TRBJ2-7; D may correspond to TRBD1 or TRBD2 (5 bases each). CDR3 size: 15 residues. Trimming took 3 bases from V and 7 from J, leaving 19 bases between them. The germline V gene encodes CDR1 LNHNV and CDR2 YYDKDF (reference sequence). Here the CDR3 DNA reads TGTGCCACCAGCAGCTTGTTGACAGCGACGGGGGAGCAGTACTTC. Translating gives CATSSLLTATGEQYF.

This clonotype was seen many times. V is TRBV25-1 and J is TRBJ1-1; D is perhaps TRBD1 (5 bases). This CDR3 spans 16 amino acids. V was cut by 3 bases and J by 5 bases, with 19 bases left in between. CDR1 MGHDK and CDR2 SYGVNS come from the germline V gene. Written as DNA, the CDR3 is TGTGCCAGCAGTGATTTGACGGGGGGTGCGATGACTGAAGCTTTCTTT. It specifies CASSDLTGGAMTEAFF.

This clonotype appeared many times. The J gene is TRBJ2-2, the V gene TRBV2; D is ambiguous. The CDR3 is made up of 14 amino acids. V gave up 4 bases and J gave up 9 bases, with 15 bases separating them. Per germline, CDR1 SNHLY and CDR2 FYNNEI. The CDR3 DNA reads as TGTGCCAGCAGTGCCTGGAGACATGACTGGGAGCTGTTTTTT. Protein: CASSAWRHDWELFF. Using reference TRBV2 and TRBJ2-2 for the parts outside the CDR3, the full variable domain is EPEVTQTPSHQVTQMGQEVILRCVPISNHLYFYWYRQILGQKVEFLVSFYNNEISEKSEIFDDQFSVERPDGSNFTLKIRSTKLEDSAMYFCASSAWRHDWELFFGEGSRLTVL.

CDR3 sequence (DNA): TGTGCCAGCAGCACGGGACAATATGGCTACACCTTC. This translates into CASSTGQYGYTF. The rearrangement joins TRBV7-2 to TRBJ1-2, with a tentative D call TRBD1 (6 bases). Germline CDR1 reads SGHTA; CDR2 reads FQGNSA. The CDR3 runs 12 residues. Deletions cut 5 bases from V and 5 bases from J, with 9 bases between. The whole variable domain, remainder taken from reference TRBV7-2 and TRBJ1-2, is GAGVSQSPSNKVTEKGKDVELRCDPISGHTALYWYRQSLGQGLEFLIYFQGNSAPDKSGLPSDRFSAERTGGSVSTLTIQRTQQEDSAVYLCASSTGQYGYTFGSGTRLTVV.

The gene calls are TRBV4-2 and TRBJ1-5; D remains ambiguous. The CDR3 totals 16 residues. Trimming took off 1 base at V and 1 base at J, with 11 bases between the two ends. Germline CDR1 reads LGHNA; CDR2 reads YNFKEQ. The CDR3, as DNA: TGTGCCAGCAGCCAAGTCGCGTGGGGAAGCAATCAGCCCCAGCATTTT. The encoded protein is CASSQVAWGSNQPQHF.

This clonotype has more than one count but fewer than ten. V is TRBV28 and J is TRBJ1-2, with D uncertain. V was pared by 8 bases and J by 7 bases, with 17 bases between. The CDR3 is 13 residues long. CDR1 is MDHEN, CDR2 SYDVKM, per germline. The CDR3 DNA follows: TGTGCCAGCGGGGAACGGACTCCCCCTGGCTACACCTTC. It codes for CASGERTPPGYTF.

In regard to this clonotype: Possible read error: a much larger clone is one base away. This chain uses TRBV19 with TRBJ1-1; D call uncertain. The CDR3 runs 14 residues. The germline V gene has CDR1 LNHDA and CDR2 SQIVND (reference sequence). CDR3 nucleotides: TGTGCCAGCAAAGTCCCGGGCGGATCGACTGAAACTTTCTTT. Encoded protein: CASKVPGGSTETFF.

Note on this clonotype: Possible read error: a much larger clone is one base away. This rearrangement joins TRBV14 to TRBJ1-2; no definite D call. Germline V gene data show CDR1 as SGHDN and CDR2 as FVKESK. The V and J ends lost 5 bases and 6 bases respectively, with 10 bases between them. The CDR3 is made up of 12 amino acids. CDR3: CASSAGGHGYTF. The CDR3 DNA is TGTGCCAGCAGCGCCGGCGGACATGGCTACACCTTC.

This clonotype was counted many times. V usage is TRBV10-3 and J usage is TRBJ1-1; TRBD1 matches 8 bases. From germline, CDR1 is ENHRY and CDR2 SYGVKD. V was pared by 10 bases and J by 7 bases, with 11 bases of the junction left unmatched. This CDR3 has 13 amino acids. CDR3 sequence: CATAWTGTVEAFF. The CDR3 region has the DNA TGTGCCACCGCTTGGACAGGGACAGTTGAAGCTTTCTTT.

The chain has TRBV20-1 and TRBJ2-2, with TRBD2 matching over 10 bases. Trimming removed 6 bases from V and 1 base from J; junction bases left unmatched: 2. The germline V gene has CDR1 DFQATT and CDR2 SNEGSKA (reference sequence). This CDR3 contains 14 residues. CDR3 coding DNA: TGCAGTGCAAGACTAGCGGGGAACACCGGGGAGCTGTTTTTT. Translated, it gives CSARLAGNTGELFF.

The sample holds many counts of this clonotype. The chain links TRBV7-6 to TRBJ2-2; 10 bases map to TRBD1. The CDR3 is 16 amino acids. Germline values: CDR1 SGHVS, CDR2 FNYEAQ. J was trimmed by 0 bases and V by 5 bases; bases with no gene match: 3. DNA for the CDR3: TGTGCCAGCAGCCTAGGACAGGGGGCGAACACCGGGGAGCTGTTTTTT. It specifies CASSLGQGANTGELFF.